This note documents a single T cell receptor (beta chain) sequence. Its antigen is currently not known. No much larger clone is present one base from it, and per-base qualities are unavailable. This sample is part of a study of Ad26.COV2.S vaccination and SARS-CoV-2 variants listed by TCRdb under 2021. Turning to the overall study: Sequencing of the TCRbeta repertoire served to evaluate the specificity and breadth of SARS-CoV-2-reactive T cell receptors following Ad26.COV2.S vaccination. A total of approximately 30 samples were included in the TCR-sequenced set, comprising about 20 Ad26.COV2.S vaccine recipients, 5 placebo recipients and 8 SARS-CoV-2 convalescent individuals.

TCRbeta CDR3 regions were sequenced with the immunoSEQ Assay. After extraction, genomic DNA underwent amplification by bias-controlled multiplex PCR, followed by high-throughput sequencing. The paper's processing steps were these. Collapsing and filtering of sequences were performed to quantify the absolute abundance of each unique TCRbeta CDR3 region. T cell fraction was estimated by normalizing TCRbeta template counts to usable DNA, with usable DNA measured through amplification of reference genes found in all nucleated cells. Repertoire TCRs were annotated as SARS-CoV-2-specific when V gene, CDR3 amino acid sequence and J gene were exactly matched to a known reactive TCR set. The reference SARS-CoV-2 TCR set was obtained from MIRA and was filtered for enrichment in COVID-19-positive ImmuneCODE repertoires, whereby public or cross-reactive TCRs were removed. Using the MIRA antigens, annotated TCRs were further analysed by specific ORF or by position within an ORF. Depth was the summed frequency of annotated unique rearrangements, while breadth was defined as annotated unique rearrangements over total unique productive rearrangements. TCR breadth was compared between groups using two-sided Wilcoxon rank-sum tests. The clones in this table, taken by TCRdb from immuneACCESS, are in-frame only. Not every clone is retained; where verified, under half of the shortfall comes from an unresolved V gene, and the cause of the rest is unknown. The DNA was the basis for D and trimming; V, J and clone size are from that table. Across this sample there are about 140,000 clones, with just over 85% seen only once. Around 5% of the sample comes from the top ten.

What this sample's time point label stands for: individuals recovered from natural SARS-CoV-2 infection. Between the V and J ends, shortened by 0 bases and 5 bases respectively, the junction contains 9 bases. The germline V gene yields MNHEY for CDR1 and SVGAGI for CDR2. The CDR3 goes from the cysteine to the phenylalanine over 14 residues. Only CDR3 DNA remains: 42 bases, in frame from the first base. The study at large found these results: Vaccine and placebo recipients had comparable non-spike TCR breadth, which fits with the vaccine containing only spike. Compared with placebo recipients, Ad26.COV2.S recipients showed higher spike-specific TCR breadth (P = 0.0014). According to the authors, total T cell responses may have been underestimated by the TCR breadth and depth analyses. Substantial breadth of spike-specific CD8+ and CD4+ T cell responses was reported after vaccination.

The TCR was taken from a human donor who had recovered from COVID-19. The chain is encoded by TRBV6-5 joined to TRBJ2-3, and possibly TRBD1, on 5 matching bases. Here the sequenced sample was peripheral blood, taken after recovery from COVID-19. The DNA sequence reads TGTGCCAGCAGTTACTCGAAGGGGAAAGATACGCAGTATTTT. It codes for CASSYSKGKDTQYF.